The 23 T cell receptor beta chains below come from one sample, sequenced in a study of cytotoxic CD8 clonotypes in ibrutinib-treated CLL. Generated by immunoSEQ multiplex PCR, the TCRdb table keeps only in-frame clones and is missing some. The data contain around 70,000 clones, about nine tenths of them singletons. Sequenced material: PBMCs, taken after 12 months of ibrutinib treatment. The receptors shown here come from a human donor with chronic lymphocytic leukemia.

The chain couples TRBV7-9 to TRBJ1-5; 9 positions agree with TRBD1. Trimming cost V 4 bases and J 0 bases; bases outside gene matches: 10. The CDR3 runs 18 residues. Germline V CDR1 and CDR2: SEHNR, FQNEAQ (reference sequence). This chain's CDR3 is CASSSGQGKPVSNQPQHF. For the CDR3, the DNA is TGTGCCAGCAGCTCCGGACAGGGGAAGCCTGTTAGCAATCAGCCCCAGCATTTT.

The V call is TRBV18, the J call TRBJ2-7; unclear D gene. The germline gives CDR1 KGHSH, CDR2 LQKENI. The CDR3 extends over 13 amino acids. Trimming removed 1 base from V and 1 base from J, with 5 bases in between. DNA for the CDR3: TGTGCCAGCTCACCACAGGGATCCTACGAGCAGTACTTC. Its translation: CASSPQGSYEQYF.

The chain combines TRBV6-1 with TRBJ2-3; possible D gene TRBD1, 5 bases. CDR3 length: 14 residues. The ends were cut back, 5 bases at V and 6 bases at J, with 15 bases in the middle. Germline lookup yields CDR1 MNHNS and CDR2 SASEGT. The CDR3 coding sequence is TGTGCCAGCAGTAGGACCAGGGCGGAGGATACGCAGTATTTT. This sequence encodes CASSRTRAEDTQYF.

The chain employs TRBV2 and TRBJ1-2; D might be TRBD1 (5 bases). Germline CDR1 reads SNHLY; CDR2 reads FYNNEI. CDR3 length: 13 amino acids. V lost 3 bases to trimming and J lost 9 bases, with 14 bases between them. The CDR3 DNA reads as TGTGCCAGCAGTGAGGGGTCGGGACGCAGCTACACCTTC. It translates to CASSEGSGRSYTF.

CDR3 in amino acids: CASSRDGTVSYEQYF. The CDR3 coding sequence is TGTGCCAGCAGCCGCGACGGGACAGTCTCCTACGAGCAGTACTTC. This sequence joins TRBV7-6 and TRBJ2-7; 7 bases match TRBD1. The germline CDR1 and CDR2 sequences are SGHVS and FNYEAQ. Trimming at V came to 5 bases and at J to 0 bases, leaving 7 bases not matched to a gene. This CDR3 is 15 amino acids long.

V is TRBV11-2 and J is TRBJ1-2; weak D call: TRBD1 (6 bases). The V end was cut by 5 bases, the J end by 8 bases, with 18 bases between. The CDR3 runs 14 residues. Germline assignment: CDR1 SGHAT and CDR2 FQNNGV. DNA for the CDR3: TGTGCCAGCAGCCCGAACAGGGAGATGATAGGCTACACCTTC. This translates into CASSPNREMIGYTF.

The chain couples TRBV7-9 to TRBJ1-4; tentative D call: TRBD1 (6 bases). Germline V lookup: CDR1 SEHNR, CDR2 FQNEAQ (reference sequence). CDR3 length: 16 amino acids. The V gene lost 6 bases and the J gene lost 4 bases, with 18 bases spanning the gap. The chain's CDR3 is CASSLAGARGNEKLFF. The CDR3 DNA is TGTGCCAGCAGTTTGGCGGGGGCCAGGGGTAATGAAAAACTGTTTTTT.

This sequence joins TRBV5-4 and TRBJ2-1; D possibly uses TRBD1 or TRBD2 (5 bases each). Germline CDR1 and CDR2: SGHNT and YYREEE (reference sequence). The CDR3 is made up of 16 amino acids. V shed 4 bases and J shed 0 bases, with 14 bases lying between them. The CDR3 nucleotides read TGTGCCAGCAGCCACGCCGGGACCCGCTCCTACAATGAGCAGTTCTTC. Translation gives CASSHAGTRSYNEQFF.

The J gene is TRBJ2-7, the V gene TRBV19, with TRBD1 identical over 9 bases. V trimming: 5 bases; J trimming: 5 bases; junction bases outside the gene matches: 7. Looked up from germline, CDR1 is LNHDA and CDR2 is SQIVND (reference sequence). This CDR3 spans 14 amino acids. The CDR3 DNA is TGTGCCAGTAGTGGGGGGACAGGGTTCCACGAGCAGTACTTC. Translation: CASSGGTGFHEQYF.

This clone has only a few counts. The chain joins TRBV7-7 to TRBJ2-5, with 14 nucleotides matching TRBD2. The ends lost 5 bases at V and 6 bases at J; junction bases unmatched: 5. The CDR3 is made up of 15 amino acids. The germline gives CDR1 SSHAT, CDR2 FNYEAQ (reference sequence). The CDR3: CASSAGTSGSKTQYF. The CDR3 nucleotides read TGTGCCAGCAGCGCCGGGACTAGCGGGAGCAAGACCCAGTACTTC. The full variable domain, completed using reference TRBV7-7 and TRBJ2-5, is GAGVSQSPRYKVTKRGQDVTLRCDPISSHATLYWYQQALGQGPEFLTYFNYEAQPDKSGLPSDRFSAERPEGSISTLTIQRTEQRDSAMYRCASSAGTSGSKTQYFGPGTRLLVL.

The chain uses TRBV6-1 and TRBJ1-5; 8 bases agree with TRBD1. There are 18 residues in the CDR3. V gave up 1 base and J gave up 2 bases; unmatched junction bases: 10. The V gene's germline CDR1 is MNHNS and CDR2 SASEGT. The CDR3: CASSEGWGRGHGNQPQHF. CDR3 bases: TGTGCCAGCAGTGAAGGGTGGGGCAGGGGGCATGGCAATCAGCCCCAGCATTTT.

The rearrangement uses TRBV29-1 and TRBJ2-6, with unresolved D. The CDR3 has 13 amino acids. The V end lost 5 bases, the J end lost 4 bases, and 9 bases lay between the germline ends. Germline CDR1 and CDR2: SQVTM and ANQGSEA. The CDR3 loop reads CSVLGTGANVLTF. For the CDR3, the DNA is TGCAGCGTTCTGGGTACCGGGGCCAACGTCCTGACTTTC.

This chain connects TRBV19 to TRBJ1-5; 7 positions match TRBD1. The germline CDR1 and CDR2 sequences are LNHDA and SQIVND (reference sequence). The J segment lost 0 bases and the V segment lost 8 bases, leaving 7 bases of the junction unmatched. This CDR3 is built from 15 residues. The CDR3 sequence: CASRGQSNSNQPQHF. The CDR3 bases are TGTGCCAGTCGGGGACAGTCAAATAGCAATCAGCCCCAGCATTTT.

CDR3 region: CASTPREETQYF. The CDR3 DNA reads TGTGCCAGCACCCCACGGGAAGAGACCCAGTACTTC. The chain links TRBV28 to TRBJ2-5; D gene unclear. The CDR3 sequence is 12 residues long. Germline V gene sequence: CDR1 MDHEN, CDR2 SYDVKM. Trimming pared 7 bases from V and 3 bases from J, leaving 9 bases between.

This chain connects TRBV11-3 to TRBJ2-5; no reliable D call. The CDR3 extends over 16 amino acids. The V end lost 5 bases, the J end lost 2 bases, and 18 bases lay between the germline ends. Germline assignment: CDR1 SGHNT and CDR2 YENEEA. Here the CDR3 DNA reads TGTGCCAGCAGCCCCCAGGTAGTGGGCAGACAAGAGACCCAGTACTTC. This encodes CASSPQVVGRQETQYF.

This sequence joins TRBV18 and TRBJ2-2; 7 bases align to TRBD2. V gave up 6 bases and J gave up 0 bases; unmatched junction bases: 4. Germline V CDR1 and CDR2: KGHSH, LQKENI. This CDR3 contains 15 residues. CDR3 nucleotide sequence: TGTGCCAGCTCCCCAAGCGGGACGAACACCGGGGAGCTGTTTTTT. Translated: CASSPSGTNTGELFF.

This clone was seen a few times. V gene TRBV7-2 combines with J gene TRBJ2-1; unclear D gene. Germline V gene sequence: CDR1 SGHTA, CDR2 FQGNSA. The CDR3 consists of 15 residues. Between the trimmed V and J ends, which lost 5 bases and 3 bases, there was a span of 14 bases. In DNA form, the CDR3 reads TGTGCCAGCAGCCCCCAAGTGATCGGCTACAATGAGCAGTTCTTC. Its protein is CASSPQVIGYNEQFF.

The chain combines TRBV5-1 with TRBJ2-7; D perhaps matches TRBD1 (6 bases). The V gene's germline CDR1 is SGHRS and CDR2 YFSETQ. Trimming shortened V by 3 bases and J by 0 bases, and 19 bases separated the two germline ends. This CDR3 contains 17 residues. CDR3 DNA: TGCGCCAGCAGCTCCTACAAAAGACAGGATAACTCCTACGAGCAGTACTTC. It specifies CASSSYKRQDNSYEQYF.

The CDR3 loop reads CASSLEDGLEQYF. The CDR3 DNA follows: TGTGCCAGCAGCTTGGAAGACGGCCTCGAGCAGTACTTC. The chain has TRBV5-6 and TRBJ2-7; D uncertain. This CDR3 region has 13 residues. Germline loops: CDR1 SGHDT, CDR2 YYEEEE. V lost 0 bases to trimming and J lost 6 bases, with 10 bases between them.

This clone was seen a single time. V usage is TRBV27 and J usage is TRBJ2-1, with D tentatively TRBD2 (6 bases). Germline CDR1 and CDR2: MNHEY and SMNVEV (reference sequence). The CDR3 has 15 amino acids. V was clipped by 6 bases and J by 3 bases, with 15 bases between them. CDR3: CASRIGDSSYNEQFF. As DNA, the CDR3 is TGTGCCAGCAGGATAGGGGACTCCAGCTACAATGAGCAGTTCTTC.

CDR3 amino acids: CASSLGALNYGYTF. The CDR3 nucleotides are TGTGCCAGCAGTTTAGGCGCCCTAAACTATGGCTACACCTTC. This chain uses TRBV27 with TRBJ1-2; D call uncertain. The CDR3 length is 14 residues. Germline values: CDR1 MNHEY, CDR2 SMNVEV (reference sequence). V was trimmed by 2 bases and J by 2 bases, leaving 9 bases between them.

CDR3 sequence: CASSLFAGQKLNTEAFF. The CDR3 coding sequence is TGTGCCAGCAGCTTGTTTGCGGGACAGAAGTTGAACACTGAAGCTTTCTTT. The chain is built from TRBV5-5 and TRBJ1-1; 7 nucleotides agree with TRBD1. V lost 1 base to trimming and J lost 0 bases; unmatched junction nucleotides: 9. From germline, CDR1 is SGHKS and CDR2 YYEKEE (reference sequence). This CDR3 contains 17 residues.

V usage is TRBV5-1 and J usage is TRBJ2-5, with 9 bases identical to TRBD1. Trimming removed 3 bases from V and 1 base from J; junction bases left unmatched: 4. The CDR3 sequence is 15 residues long. The germline V gene encodes CDR1 SGHRS and CDR2 YFSETQ. CDR3 coding DNA: TGCGCCAGCAGCTCGGGGACAGGGCCCCAAGAGACCCAGTACTTC. Translating it yields CASSSGTGPQETQYF.